Below are 9 T cell receptor beta chains sequenced from a single sample in a study of CD8 T cells in ankylosing spondylitis. Study-wide results and caveats: One TCR beta motif, made up of eight highly homologous variants, appeared characteristic of ankylosing spondylitis blood.

One entry per CDR3 protein results from TCRdb running MiXCR on the 5' RACE reads. The sample records about 540,000 distinct CDR3 sequences, 9.5% to 15% being singletons. Their antigens are not known. Sequencing input: blood, either unsorted or a sorted T cell fraction (not recorded which). Every receptor here comes from a male donor with ankylosing spondylitis.

This clonotype appeared a few times. This rearrangement joins TRBV20-1 to TRBJ2-3; 11 bases align to TRBD2. Germline CDR1 DFQATT, CDR2 SNEGSKA (reference sequence). The CDR3 sequence is 14 residues long. V gave up 5 bases and J gave up 2 bases; unmatched junction bases: 3. CDR3 DNA sequence: TGCAGTGCTGGGACTAGCGGCTTCACAGATACGCAGTATTTT. This translates into CSAGTSGFTDTQYF.

This clonotype was found a few times. The chain couples TRBV10-3 to TRBJ1-1; 7 bases fit TRBD1. CDR1 and CDR2 (germline): ENHRY, SYGVKD. The CDR3 sequence is 14 residues long. Trimming at V came to 10 bases and at J to 3 bases, leaving 11 bases not matched to a gene. The CDR3 spells CATGGQTGDTEAFF. CDR3 bases: TGTGCCACCGGCGGACAAACAGGGGACACTGAAGCTTTCTTT.

This clonotype has a handful of counts. The rearrangement links TRBV9 to TRBJ2-5; a weak D match, TRBD1 (5 bases). The CDR3 has 13 residues. V dropped 0 bases and J dropped 5 bases, with 8 bases sitting between them. The V gene's germline CDR1 is SGDLS and CDR2 YYNGEE. In nucleotides, the CDR3 is TGTGCCAGCAGCGTAGCCCCAGGGGAGACCCAGTACTTC. It specifies CASSVAPGETQYF.

The chain recombines TRBV7-8 with TRBJ2-7; 10 bases match TRBD1. Germline V CDR1 and CDR2: SGHVS, FQNEAQ. The V segment lost 2 bases and the J segment 5 bases; nucleotides outside the gene matches: 12. This CDR3 has 17 residues. Written as DNA, the CDR3 is TGTGCCAGCAGCTTACACCTTCCGGGACAGGGGATGAACGAGCAGTACGTC. Its translation is CASSLHLPGQGMNEQYV.

This clonotype was found a few times. This rearrangement joins TRBV20-1 to TRBJ2-5; no firm D call. The CDR3 is 14 residues long. Germline V gene sequence: CDR1 DFQATT, CDR2 SNEGSKA (reference sequence). Trimming pared 0 bases from V and 2 bases from J, leaving 10 bases between. CDR3 amino acids: CSARDWAAQETQYF. Written as DNA, the CDR3 is TGCAGTGCTAGAGATTGGGCAGCACAAGAGACCCAGTACTTC.

The chain is built from TRBV20-1 and TRBJ2-7, with 8 bases fitting TRBD1. After removal of 4 bases from V and 0 bases from J, the junction contained 8 bases not matched to a gene. There are 15 residues in the CDR3. Germline CDR1 is DFQATT and CDR2 is SNEGSKA (reference sequence). CDR3 amino acids: CSAKGQGANSYEQYV. The CDR3, as DNA: TGCAGTGCTAAGGGTCAGGGGGCAAACTCCTACGAGCAGTACGTC.

The CDR3 here is CATSRGDTGELFF. In nucleotides, the CDR3 is TGCGCCACCTCCAGGGGCGACACCGGGGAGCTGTTTTTT. The gene calls are TRBV5-1 and TRBJ2-2, with D maybe TRBD1 (6 bases). V lost 9 bases, J lost 3 bases, and 12 bases lay in between. The germline CDR1 and CDR2 sequences are SGHRS and YFSETQ. This CDR3 spans 13 amino acids.

This clonotype was seen at least ten times. The chain has TRBV5-1 and TRBJ2-1; no definite D call. Germline V lookup: CDR1 SGHRS, CDR2 YFSETQ. With 0 bases removed from V and 0 bases from J, the gap between germline ends came to 7 bases. The CDR3 runs to 15 residues. CDR3 sequence reads: CASSLEVSSYNEQFF. DNA for the CDR3: TGCGCCAGCAGCTTGGAAGTTAGCTCCTACAATGAGCAGTTCTTC.

The chain carries TRBV11-2 and TRBJ1-5; 7 bases align to TRBD1. The trim removed 2 bases at V and 3 bases at J, leaving 7 bases unmatched. This CDR3 spans 16 amino acids. Germline V CDR1 and CDR2: SGHAT, FQNNGV. The CDR3 reads CASSLSGTAINQPQHF. CDR3 nucleotides: TGTGCCAGCAGCTTATCGGGGACAGCCATCAATCAGCCCCAGCATTTT.